This paragraph covers one TCR beta chain sequence. The sample comes from a study of technical replicates of blood from several donors. The method was immunoSEQ multiplex PCR; TCRdb's version includes in-frame clones alone and lacks a portion of them. The sample contains about 59,000 clones, over 85% of which appear only once. The CDR3 has 12 amino acids. V was trimmed by 4 bases and J by 8 bases, leaving 12 bases between them. The germline CDR1 and CDR2 sequences are SQVTM and ANQGSEA. The chain links TRBV29-1 to TRBJ2-1; D is perhaps TRBD1 (6 bases). Sequencing was done on a sample of PBMCs. The sequence was obtained from a human donor in good health. Some clones in this sample may be carry-over from other donors' samples. CDR3 region: CSVVTGTDEQFF. The CDR3 nucleotides read TGCAGCGTTGTCACAGGGACCGATGAGCAGTTCTTC.